This T cell receptor (beta chain) was sequenced for a study of T cells in Graves' hyperthyroidism and ophthalmopathy. RNA transcripts provided the source from which TCR beta CDR3 regions were amplified. First-round RT-PCR of the TCR CDR3 relied on the HTBI primer set. Using its own MiXCR run on the multiplex PCR reads, TCRdb lists one record per CDR3 protein. This sample has some 720,000 distinct CDR3 sequences; around 15% occur once, and the top ten carry about 8.4%. CDR1 and CDR2 (germline): GTSNPN, SVGIG (reference sequence). The V end was cut by 5 bases, the J end by 5 bases, with 21 bases between. The CDR3 covers 15 residues.

Sequenced: blood. This sequence originates from a man between 18 and 29 years old with Graves' hyperthyroidism. V gene TRBV30 combines with J gene TRBJ2-5; D possibly corresponds to TRBD2 (6 bases). The CDR3 bases are TGTGCCTGGTCACCCCCTCCCGGGAGCCGGGAGACCCAGTACTTC. The encoded protein is CAWSPPPGSRETQYF.